A single sample is the source of the 26 T cell receptor beta chains below, sequenced in a study of shared clonotypes between healthy human individuals. Method: immunoSEQ multiplex PCR; TCRdb's copy keeps in-frame clones and lacks some. The sample lists about 1 million clones, around 75% occurring once. Sequenced material: memory CD4+ T cells sorted from blood. Stated subset: CD45RA-negative fraction. Source of these receptors: a man between 18 and 35 years old in good health.

This clone was detected only a few times. The genes are TRBV10-3 and TRBJ1-1; TRBD1 is a possible D gene (6 bases). The V end was cut by 4 bases, the J end by 6 bases, with 9 bases between. This CDR3 region has 12 residues. Germline-derived CDR1 and CDR2 are ENHRY and SYGVKD. CDR3 residues: CAISAGTSEAFF. The CDR3 nucleotides are TGTGCCATCAGTGCCGGGACATCTGAAGCTTTCTTT.

The chain combines TRBV28 with TRBJ1-3; weak D call: TRBD1 (5 bases). Germline CDR1 MDHEN, CDR2 SYDVKM. The CDR3 runs 13 residues. With 6 bases removed from V and 5 bases from J, the gap between germline ends came to 11 bases. Here the CDR3 DNA reads TGTGCCAGCAGGGGGACGGCCCGAAACACCATATATTTT. The encoded protein is CASRGTARNTIYF.

This sequence joins TRBV28 and TRBJ2-1, with 7 bases matching TRBD1. Germline trimming cut 3 bases from V and 10 bases from J; bases unmatched to any gene: 9. Germline CDR1 reads MDHEN; CDR2 reads SYDVKM. The CDR3 runs to 14 residues. The CDR3 region is CASSFASDRDEQFF. DNA for the CDR3: TGTGCCAGCAGTTTCGCGTCCGACAGGGACGAGCAGTTCTTC.

This rearrangement joins TRBV28 to TRBJ1-2; D uncertain. CDR3 length equals 14 residues. V gave up 1 base and J gave up 1 base, with 7 bases separating them. CDR1 MDHEN and CDR2 SYDVKM come from the germline V gene. CDR3: CASSLSGGNYGYTF. DNA of the CDR3: TGTGCCAGCAGTTTATCCGGCGGTAACTATGGCTACACCTTC.

This clone was seen more than once but under ten times. This rearrangement joins TRBV9 to TRBJ2-2; D tentatively fits TRBD1 or TRBD2 (6 bases each). Germline V lookup: CDR1 SGDLS, CDR2 YYNGEE. The CDR3 is 16 amino acids. V lost 0 bases and J 5 bases, leaving 14 bases between the germline ends. CDR3 loop: CASSVDRGGRTGELFF. DNA for the CDR3: TGTGCCAGCAGCGTAGACCGTGGGGGGCGGACCGGGGAGCTGTTTTTT.

Only one count was recorded for this clone. This chain uses TRBV29-1 with TRBJ1-2; 7 bases line up with TRBD1. With 2 bases clipped from V and 10 bases from J, the junction kept 10 bases outside the gene matches. CDR1 and CDR2 from the germline V gene are SQVTM and ANQGSEA. This CDR3 contains 13 residues. This chain's CDR3 is CSVEPPGQSPYTF. The CDR3, as DNA: TGCAGCGTTGAACCCCCGGGACAGTCCCCCTACACCTTC.

The chain joins TRBV11-2 to TRBJ2-1; D is unclear. The V end lost 5 bases, the J end lost 7 bases, and 6 bases lay between the germline ends. Per the germline V gene, CDR1 is SGHAT and CDR2 is FQNNGV. The CDR3 sequence is 11 residues long. CDR3 loop: CASSRGNEQFF. The CDR3 DNA reads as TGTGCCAGCAGCCGAGGTAATGAGCAGTTCTTC.

This clone was detected once. The V call is TRBV5-6, the J call TRBJ1-2, with D maybe TRBD1 (5 bases). From germline, CDR1 is SGHDT and CDR2 YYEEEE. The V and J ends lost 1 base and 2 bases respectively, with 12 bases between them. The CDR3 consists of 15 residues. CDR3 loop: CASSLLGGSNYGYTF. The CDR3 DNA reads as TGTGCCAGCAGCTTGCTGGGGGGGTCCAACTATGGCTACACCTTC. The full variable domain, its missing parts supplied by reference TRBV5-6 and TRBJ1-2, is DAGVTQSPTHLIKTRGQQVTLRCSPKSGHDTVSWYQQALGQGPQFIFQYYEEEERQRGNFPDRFSGHQFPNYSSELNVNALLLGDSALYLCASSLLGGSNYGYTFGSGTRLTVV.

The DNA of the CDR3 is TGTGCCATCACCCCGGGACAGCAAGCCTACGAGCAGTACTTC. Translating it yields CAITPGQQAYEQYF. The genes are TRBV10-3 and TRBJ2-7; TRBD1 matches 7 bases. The CDR3 has 14 residues. V lost 7 bases to trimming and J lost 2 bases; unmatched junction nucleotides: 8. The germline V gene encodes CDR1 ENHRY and CDR2 SYGVKD.

Turning to this clone: With only one base between it and a far larger clone, this is likely a read error. Other DNA sequences in the same sample also yield this CDR3. The chain combines TRBV4-3 with TRBJ2-5; no firm D call. The DNA end lines up better with TRBJ2-7; the J call may be wrong. Germline V CDR1 and CDR2: LGHNA, YSLEER. The CDR3 runs to 15 residues. The CDR3 DNA follows: TGCGCCAGCAGCCAAGATCGGGCGGCTACCTACGAGCAGTACTTC. It codes for CASSQDRAATYEQYF.

The table lists this clone with a few counts. The CDR3 bases are TGTGCCTGGGGGGGAACAGGGGCCAAGAACACTGAAGCTTTCTTT. It specifies CAWGGTGAKNTEAFF. The J gene is TRBJ1-1, the V gene TRBV30; 7 nucleotides line up with TRBD1. The CDR3 spans 15 residues. J was trimmed by 1 base and V by 5 bases; bases with no gene match: 10. Germline CDR1 reads GTSNPN; CDR2 reads SVGIG (reference sequence).

This clone occurred a few times. V gene TRBV7-6 combines with J gene TRBJ2-7; tentative D call: TRBD2 (6 bases). Deletions cut 10 bases from V and 3 bases from J, with 22 bases between. The germline V gene encodes CDR1 SGHVS and CDR2 FNYEAQ. The CDR3 is 15 amino acids. This CDR3 reads CANYPAGNSIYEQYF. The CDR3 DNA reads as TGTGCCAACTACCCAGCGGGTAACTCAATCTACGAGCAGTACTTC.

V gene TRBV5-6 combines with J gene TRBJ2-2, with D perhaps TRBD2 (6 bases). CDR1 is SGHDT, CDR2 YYEEEE, per germline. The V gene lost 4 bases and the J gene lost 2 bases, with 12 bases spanning the gap. The CDR3 totals 15 residues. This CDR3 reads CASSTGTYNTGELFF. Written as DNA, the CDR3 is TGTGCCAGCAGCACCGGGACTTATAACACCGGGGAGCTGTTTTTT.

The J gene is TRBJ2-5, the V gene TRBV2, with a possible D match to TRBD2 (5 bases). Germline-derived CDR1 and CDR2 are SNHLY and FYNNEI. V was cut by 9 bases and J by 7 bases, with 12 bases left in between. This CDR3 contains 11 residues. As DNA, the CDR3 is TGTGCCAGTACTTATGCGGGGACCCAGTACTTC. Its translation is CASTYAGTQYF.

This clone was observed a few times. The chain uses TRBV28 and TRBJ1-1; possible D gene TRBD1, 5 bases. Trimming stripped 9 bases from V and 5 bases from J, with 19 bases between. The CDR3 spans 14 residues. Germline CDR1 MDHEN, CDR2 SYDVKM. The CDR3 nucleotides are TGTGCCAGTTTGTACCCCGGGGGGGGGACTGAAGCTTTCTTT. Translation gives CASLYPGGGTEAFF.

The rearrangement uses TRBV7-6 and TRBJ2-3, with 7 bases that match TRBD2. With 5 bases clipped from V and 0 bases from J, the junction kept 11 bases outside the gene matches. This CDR3 is built from 17 residues. Germline V gene sequence: CDR1 SGHVS, CDR2 FNYEAQ. CDR3 nucleotides: TGTGCCAGCAGCCGCCCCACTCGGGGGGTTAGCACAGATACGCAGTATTTT. Amino acid sequence: CASSRPTRGVSTDTQYF.

This clone was counted a few times. V gene TRBV5-4 combines with J gene TRBJ2-7, with 14 bases identical to TRBD2. Germline lookup yields CDR1 SGHNT and CDR2 YYREEE (reference sequence). The CDR3 totals 15 residues. The V and J ends lost 4 bases and 7 bases, in that order; junction bases with no gene match: 7. The CDR3 DNA follows: TGTGCCAGCAGCGCGGGACTAGCGGGAGTAGAGGAGCAGTACTTC. This codes for CASSAGLAGVEEQYF.

The chain recombines TRBV6-5 with TRBJ2-5, with 8 positions matching TRBD1. Germline lookup yields CDR1 MNHEY and CDR2 SVGAGI. V lost 6 bases to trimming and J lost 5 bases; unmatched junction nucleotides: 11. CDR3 length: 15 residues. The CDR3 DNA sequence: TGTGCCAGCAGACCCGAAGCAGGGGGCGCGGAGACCCAGTACTTC. Its protein product is CASRPEAGGAETQYF.

V usage is TRBV7-9 and J usage is TRBJ2-1; D gene ambiguous. The CDR3 length is 18 residues. V was clipped by 4 bases and J by 1 base, with 20 bases between them. Germline V gene lookup returns CDR1 SEHNR and CDR2 FQNEAQ (reference sequence). CDR3: CASSSLAGPVGSYNEQFF. CDR3 in DNA: TGTGCCAGCAGCTCCCTCGCCGGACCGGTGGGGTCCTACAATGAGCAGTTCTTC.

The chain is built from TRBV6-5 and TRBJ2-5, with D perhaps TRBD1 or TRBD2 (5 bases each). V was shortened by 8 bases and J by 1 base, with 14 bases between the two germline ends. CDR1 is MNHEY, CDR2 SVGAGI, per germline. There are 14 residues in the CDR3. The CDR3 region has the DNA TGTGCCAGCTGGGGCCGCGGGTTCCAAGAGACCCAGTACTTC. Translated: CASWGRGFQETQYF.

This rearrangement joins TRBV19 to TRBJ1-2, with D possibly matching TRBD1 (5 bases). CDR1 and CDR2 from the germline V gene are LNHDA and SQIVND (reference sequence). The germline V and J ends were trimmed by 0 bases and 2 bases, with 10 bases remaining between them. The CDR3 is made up of 15 amino acids. The CDR3 DNA reads as TGTGCCAGTAGTATAGATGGGACGCGCAACTATGGCTACACCTTC. Its protein product is CASSIDGTRNYGYTF.

This rearrangement joins TRBV7-2 to TRBJ1-5; a weak D match, TRBD1 (6 bases). This CDR3 spans 15 amino acids. Germline V lookup: CDR1 SGHTA, CDR2 FQGNSA. The V end lost 6 bases, the J end lost 3 bases, and 15 bases lay between the germline ends. The CDR3 nucleotides are TGTGCCAGCAGTCCGGCGGGGGCGAACAATCAGCCCCAGCATTTT. This codes for CASSPAGANNQPQHF.

This clone was seen only once. The CDR3 DNA follows: TGTGCCATCAGGGCCGACAGGGTGGAAGGCTACACCTTC. As protein: CAIRADRVEGYTF. The rearrangement joins TRBV10-3 to TRBJ1-2, with TRBD1 matching 7 bases. CDR3 size: 13 residues. With V trimmed by 6 bases and J by 8 bases, 9 bases remained unmatched. Germline-derived CDR1 and CDR2 are ENHRY and SYGVKD.

This chain links TRBV28 with TRBJ2-7; weak D call: TRBD1 (6 bases). This CDR3 has 13 amino acids. Trimming took off 6 bases at V and 3 bases at J, with 12 bases between the two ends. In germline, CDR1 is MDHEN, CDR2 SYDVKM. CDR3 bases: TGTGCCAGCAGAGGACAGAGGCACTACGAGCAGTACTTC. Translating gives CASRGQRHYEQYF.

DNA of the CDR3: TGTGCCAGCACCTCTTCCGACAGGGGGCTAATTGGGGCCAACGTCCTGACTTTC. Amino acid sequence: CASTSSDRGLIGANVLTF. The V and J genes are TRBV11-2 and TRBJ2-6; 10 bases fit TRBD1. CDR1 is SGHAT and CDR2 is FQNNGV in the germline V gene. The CDR3 contains 18 residues. V was pared by 7 bases and J by 3 bases, with 12 bases of the junction left unmatched.

This clone was detected only once. This chain joins TRBV11-2 and TRBJ2-3; 15 positions match TRBD2. From germline, CDR1 is SGHAT and CDR2 FQNNGV. The CDR3 is 16 residues long. V was pared by 4 bases and J by 1 base, with 0 bases of the junction left unmatched. The CDR3 DNA reads TGTGCCAGCAGCTGGACTAGCGGGGGGGGCACAGATACGCAGTATTTT. The encoded protein is CASSWTSGGGTDTQYF. Supplemented by reference TRBV11-2 and TRBJ2-3, the full variable domain reads EAGVAQSPRYKIIEKRQSVAFWCNPISGHATLYWYQQILGQGPKLLIQFQNNGVVDDSQLPKDRFSAERLKGVDSTLKIQPAKLEDSAVYLCASSWTSGGGTDTQYFGPGTRLTVL.